The clone carrying this T cell receptor beta chain was seen a few times. Antigen unknown. These data originate in a study of Graves' ophthalmopathy and Graves' hyperthyroidism. Study observations and caveats: Among thyroid clonotypes expanded above 0.001 frequency, most also appeared in blood.

The CDR3 loop spans 17 amino acids. V was trimmed by 0 bases and J by 3 bases, leaving 12 bases between them. Germline-derived CDR1 and CDR2 are MNHNY and SVGAGI (reference sequence). Pregnant or lactating patients and those with other autoimmune diseases or uncontrolled infections were excluded. Investigators amplified TCR beta CDR3 regions from RNA transcripts. The workflow started with a first-round RT-PCR run with HTBI primers and then moved on to a second-round multiplex PCR. TCRdb passed the multiplex PCR reads through MiXCR, listing each CDR3 protein once. The sample holds over a million distinct CDR3 sequences; 36% are singletons and the top ten take around 10%.

The source material was peripheral blood or thyroid tissue (not recorded which). The chain joins TRBV6-6 to TRBJ1-6; D remains ambiguous. This receptor was identified in an adult man with Graves' hyperthyroidism. CDR3 region: CASSYSRPGDYNSPLHF. CDR3 DNA sequence: TGTGCCAGCAGTTACTCGAGACCAGGCGACTATAATTCACCCCTCCACTTT.